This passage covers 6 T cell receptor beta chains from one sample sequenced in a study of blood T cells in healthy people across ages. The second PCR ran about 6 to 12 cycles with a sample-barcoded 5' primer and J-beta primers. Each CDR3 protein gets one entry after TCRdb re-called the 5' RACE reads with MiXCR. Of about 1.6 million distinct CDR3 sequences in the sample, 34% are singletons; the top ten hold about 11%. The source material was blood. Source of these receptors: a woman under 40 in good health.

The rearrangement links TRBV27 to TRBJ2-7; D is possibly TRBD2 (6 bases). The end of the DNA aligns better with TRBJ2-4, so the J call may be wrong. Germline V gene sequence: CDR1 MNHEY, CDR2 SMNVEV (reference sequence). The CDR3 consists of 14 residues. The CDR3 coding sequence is TGTGCCAGCAAGGGTGGAGGGGACGTGGACATTCAGTACTTC. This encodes CASKGGGDVDIQYF.

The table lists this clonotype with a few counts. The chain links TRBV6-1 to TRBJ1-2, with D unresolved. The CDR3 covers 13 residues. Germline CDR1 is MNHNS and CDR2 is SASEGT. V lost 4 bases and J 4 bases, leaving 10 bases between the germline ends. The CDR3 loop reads CASSGVGFYGYTF. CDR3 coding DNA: TGTGCCAGCAGTGGAGTTGGATTCTATGGCTACACCTTC.

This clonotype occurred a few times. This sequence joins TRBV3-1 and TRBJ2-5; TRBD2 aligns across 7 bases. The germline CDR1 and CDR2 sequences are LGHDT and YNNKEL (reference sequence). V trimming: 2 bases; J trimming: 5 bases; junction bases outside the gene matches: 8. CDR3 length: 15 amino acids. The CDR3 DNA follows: TGTGCCAGCAGCCAACTGGAGCGGGGTCGCGAGACCCAGTACTTC. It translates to CASSQLERGRETQYF.

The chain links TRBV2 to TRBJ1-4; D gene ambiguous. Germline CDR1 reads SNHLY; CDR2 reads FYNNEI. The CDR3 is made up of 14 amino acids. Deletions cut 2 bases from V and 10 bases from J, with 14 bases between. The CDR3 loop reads CASSELGLDGKLFF. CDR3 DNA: TGTGCCAGCAGTGAACTGGGGTTAGATGGAAAACTGTTTTTT.

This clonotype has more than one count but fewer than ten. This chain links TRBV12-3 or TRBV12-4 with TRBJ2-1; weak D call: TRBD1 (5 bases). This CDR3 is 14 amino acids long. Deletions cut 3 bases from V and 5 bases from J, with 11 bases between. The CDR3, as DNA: TGTGCCAGCAGTTTGCAGGCAGGGCACAATGAGCAGTTCTTC. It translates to CASSLQAGHNEQFF.

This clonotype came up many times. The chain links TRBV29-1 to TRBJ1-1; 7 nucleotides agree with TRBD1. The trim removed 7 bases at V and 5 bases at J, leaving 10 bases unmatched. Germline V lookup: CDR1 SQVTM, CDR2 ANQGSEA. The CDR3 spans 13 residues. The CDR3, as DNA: TGCAGCGGCAGGGGGGCGGCGGGTACTGAAGCTTTCTTT. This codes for CSGRGAAGTEAFF.